This T cell receptor beta chain was identified during a study of Graves' ophthalmopathy and Graves' hyperthyroidism. General observations from the study: Most expanded clonotypes from thyroid (those above 0.001 frequency) were also found in blood.

Remarks on this clonotype: Its antigen is unknown.

Amplified material comprised TCR beta CDR3 regions derived from RNA transcripts. Following a first-round RT-PCR that used HTBI primers, a second-round multiplex PCR was carried out. MiXCR, applied by TCRdb to the multiplex PCR reads, yields one record per CDR3 protein. The repertoire holds about 1.1 million distinct CDR3 sequences, with roughly 35% as singletons. The germline V gene has CDR1 MGHDK and CDR2 SYGVNS. The CDR3 is 17 residues long. Between the trimmed V and J ends, which lost 4 bases and 4 bases, there was a span of 22 bases. V is TRBV25-1 and J is TRBJ1-1; D is perhaps TRBD1 (5 bases). This sequence was found in an adult man with Graves' hyperthyroidism. The sample comprised peripheral blood or thyroid tissue (not recorded which). CDR3 DNA sequence: TGTGCCAGCAGTGCATCAGACAGTCCGCTACTCCGCACTGAAGCTTTCTTT. Translating gives CASSASDSPLLRTEAFF.